This T cell receptor beta chain was documented in a study of patients and donors after allogeneic stem cell transplantation. This CDR3 has 12 residues. Trimming stripped 4 bases from V and 7 bases from J, with 12 bases between. The germline V gene has CDR1 SQVTM and CDR2 ANQGSEA. A single record per CDR3 protein comes from TCRdb applying MiXCR to the RT-PCR reads. The sample consists of about 76,000 distinct CDR3 sequences, 26% of them appearing once. The sample consisted of blood, either unsorted or a sorted T cell fraction (not recorded which). V usage is TRBV29-1 and J usage is TRBJ2-3, with D hard to call. This receptor was obtained from a human donor who was either an allogeneic HSCT recipient or a stem cell or donor lymphocyte infusion donor (not recorded which). It is not recorded whose cells these are; they may come from a transplant donor. The CDR3 DNA is TGCAGCGTTGTCCCCGGAGAATATACGCAGTATTTT. This codes for CSVVPGEYTQYF.